The 15 T cell receptor beta chains in this list originate from one sample, sequenced in a study of blood T cell repertoires in COVID-19 (dated by TCRdb to 2018 to 2021). The method behind the library was the immunoSEQ multiplex PCR assay. Held by TCRdb, this immuneACCESS table contains in-frame sequences only and omits some clones. Under half of the omission traces to an unresolved V gene where checked; the cause of the rest is unknown. A total of about 130,000 clones appear in this sample, roughly 86% of them only once. The top ten clonotypes cover about 18% of the sample. Source material: peripheral blood. Receptors originate from a woman in her 50s who had recovered from COVID-19.

V gene TRBV11-1 combines with J gene TRBJ1-2; TRBD1 agrees at 7 bases. The CDR3 contains 13 residues. The trim removed 5 bases at V and 2 bases at J, leaving 2 bases unmatched. Per the germline V gene, CDR1 is SGHAT and CDR2 is FQDESV (reference sequence). The CDR3 region is CASSTGQNYGYTF. The CDR3, as DNA: TGTGCCAGCAGCACGGGACAGAACTATGGCTACACCTTC.

CDR3 sequence reads: CASSGPGLAGGRADTQYF. The CDR3 DNA is TGTGCCAGCAGTGGGCCGGGACTAGCGGGGGGAAGGGCAGATACGCAGTATTTT. The rearrangement joins TRBV2 to TRBJ2-3, with 15 bases aligning to TRBD2. Per germline, CDR1 SNHLY and CDR2 FYNNEI. This CDR3 has 18 amino acids. Trimming at V came to 4 bases and at J to 4 bases, leaving 9 bases not matched to a gene.

V usage is TRBV18 and J usage is TRBJ1-6, with TRBD1 matching over 10 bases. The trim removed 3 bases at V and 8 bases at J, leaving 4 bases unmatched. This CDR3 comprises 15 residues. CDR1 KGHSH and CDR2 LQKENI come from the germline V gene. As DNA, the CDR3 is TGTGCCAGCTCACCTGGACAGGGGGACCATTCACCCCTCCACTTT. This codes for CASSPGQGDHSPLHF. Supplemented by reference TRBV18 and TRBJ1-6, the full variable domain reads NAGVMQNPRHLVRRRGQEARLRCSPMKGHSHVYWYRQLPEEGLKFMVYLQKENIIDESGMPKERFSAEFPKEGPSILRIQQVVRGDSAAYFCASSPGQGDHSPLHFGNGTRLTVT.

This clone was recorded only once. J is TRBJ1-1 and V is TRBV2; D possibly corresponds to TRBD1 (6 bases). Germline lookup yields CDR1 SNHLY and CDR2 FYNNEI. This CDR3 spans 14 amino acids. Trimming left V 6 bases short and J 1 base short, with 12 bases between. The CDR3 region is CASSRQVGNTEAFF. Here the CDR3 DNA reads TGTGCCAGCAGCCGACAGGTGGGGAACACTGAAGCTTTCTTT. Full variable domain (remainder filled in from reference TRBV2 and TRBJ1-1): EPEVTQTPSHQVTQMGQEVILRCVPISNHLYFYWYRQILGQKVEFLVSFYNNEISEKSEIFDDQFSVERPDGSNFTLKIRSTKLEDSAMYFCASSRQVGNTEAFFGQGTRLTVV.

This clone was seen only a few times. This chain connects TRBV7-9 to TRBJ2-5; unclear D gene. The CDR3 contains 14 residues. From germline, CDR1 is SEHNR and CDR2 FQNEAQ (reference sequence). V lost 5 bases to trimming and J lost 4 bases, with 14 bases between them. The CDR3 region is CASSAVLATETQYF. CDR3 nucleotides: TGTGCCAGCAGCGCCGTTTTGGCCACAGAGACCCAGTACTTC.

This clone was seen only once. The chain recombines TRBV5-1 with TRBJ1-4, with D unclear. The CDR3 covers 14 residues. Germline V gives CDR1 SGHRS, CDR2 YFSETQ. V lost 2 bases and J 0 bases, leaving 5 bases between the germline ends. CDR3 residues: CASSLSATNEKLFF. The CDR3, as DNA: TGCGCCAGCAGCTTAAGCGCAACTAATGAAAAACTGTTTTTT.

This clone has just a few counts. The chain recombines TRBV19 with TRBJ2-1; 15 bases align to TRBD2. There are 16 residues in the CDR3. Germline V gene data show CDR1 as LNHDA and CDR2 as SQIVND (reference sequence). V lost 5 bases to trimming and J lost 5 bases; unmatched junction nucleotides: 4. CDR3 coding DNA: TGTGCCAGTAGTCCGGGGACTAGCGGGGGGAACAATGAGCAGTTCTTC. Translated, it gives CASSPGTSGGNNEQFF.

In its sample, this clone was seen once. V gene TRBV5-3 combines with J gene TRBJ2-7; 9 bases match TRBD1. TRBV5-3 is known as an ORF, though its function is uncertain. The CDR3 runs to 17 residues. Trimming cost V 4 bases and J 0 bases; bases outside gene matches: 11. In nucleotides, the CDR3 is TGTGCCAGAAGCCCGGAATCTGACAGGGGGTGCTCCTACGAGCAGTACTTC. Its protein is CARSPESDRGCSYEQYF.

This clone appeared a few times. The chain uses TRBV2 and TRBJ1-5, with D unclear. The V and J ends lost 7 bases and 2 bases respectively, with 12 bases between them. Germline V gene sequence: CDR1 SNHLY, CDR2 FYNNEI. This CDR3 is built from 14 residues. CDR3 loop: CASTITRGNQPQHF. The CDR3 region has the DNA TGTGCCAGCACTATAACTCGGGGCAATCAGCCCCAGCATTTT.

CDR3 DNA sequence: TGTGCCAGCAGCCGGTCCTACGAGCAGTACTTC. Encoded protein: CASSRSYEQYF. The chain employs TRBV7-9 and TRBJ2-7; D not resolved. V was cut by 5 bases and J by 1 base, with 3 bases left in between. Germline V gives CDR1 SEHNR, CDR2 FQNEAQ (reference sequence). CDR3 length equals 11 residues.

Here the CDR3 reads CASSRGSMNTEAFF. CDR3 nucleotide sequence: TGCGCCAGCAGCCGGGGGTCGATGAACACTGAAGCTTTCTTT. The chain uses TRBV5-1 and TRBJ1-1; TRBD1 might be the D (5 bases). Germline V CDR1 and CDR2: SGHRS, YFSETQ. The CDR3 totals 14 residues. V was pared by 4 bases and J by 0 bases, with 10 bases between.

This rearrangement joins TRBV19 to TRBJ2-1; TRBD2 aligns across 13 bases. CDR1 LNHDA and CDR2 SQIVND come from the germline V gene (reference sequence). Trimming took 8 bases from V and 9 from J; bases not matched to a gene: 10. The CDR3 is 15 residues long. DNA of the CDR3: TGTGCCAGTCGTTTACTAGCGGGGGGGCCCGGTGAGCAGTTCTTC. Protein product: CASRLLAGGPGEQFF.

The chain carries TRBV9 and TRBJ2-6; 7 bases are shared with TRBD2. V lost 6 bases, J lost 1 base, and 7 bases stayed unmatched. The CDR3 loop spans 16 amino acids. CDR1 is SGDLS, CDR2 YYNGEE, per germline. The CDR3 loop is CASTWGGKSGANVLTF. The CDR3 DNA sequence: TGTGCCAGCACCTGGGGAGGGAAATCTGGGGCCAACGTCCTGACTTTC.

The gene calls are TRBV15 and TRBJ2-3; TRBD2 agrees at 14 bases. This CDR3 is 18 amino acids long. Germline trimming cut 3 bases from V and 5 bases from J; bases unmatched to any gene: 10. Germline values: CDR1 LNHNV, CDR2 YYDKDF (reference sequence). The chain's CDR3 is CATSRGTSGRRRGDTQYF. The CDR3, as DNA: TGTGCCACCAGCAGGGGGACTAGCGGGAGAAGGAGGGGAGATACGCAGTATTTT.

The chain has TRBV30 and TRBJ1-2; TRBD1 agrees at 9 bases. This CDR3 has 13 amino acids. The V segment lost 3 bases and the J segment 8 bases; nucleotides outside the gene matches: 7. CDR1 GTSNPN and CDR2 SVGIG come from the germline V gene (reference sequence). Written as DNA, the CDR3 is TGTGCCTGGAGGGGACCGGGACAGGGAGGCTACACCTTC. Its protein product is CAWRGPGQGGYTF.